Each of the 15 T cell receptor beta chains below was sequenced from the same sample in a study of shared clonotypes between healthy human individuals. Method: immunoSEQ multiplex PCR; TCRdb's copy keeps in-frame clones and lacks some. The table includes roughly 700,000 clones, 90% detected once. The sample taken for sequencing was memory CD8+ T cells from PBMCs. The subset is: CD45RO+ cells pooled with CCR7-negative TemRA cells. The source of these receptors is a man younger than 35 in good health. Some clones in this sample may be carry-over from other donors' samples.

Written as DNA, the CDR3 is TGCGCCAGCAGTGAGTCGAAGGCCCCCCCCGCAACTAATGAAAAACTGTTTTTT. Protein: CASSESKAPPATNEKLFF. This rearrangement joins TRBV10-2 to TRBJ1-4; D remains ambiguous. The CDR3 has 18 amino acids. V was clipped by 0 bases and J by 0 bases, with 14 bases between them. Germline CDR1 and CDR2: WSHSY and SAAADI.

J is TRBJ2-1 and V is TRBV9, with D unclear. The V gene's germline CDR1 is SGDLS and CDR2 YYNGEE. The CDR3 is 13 residues long. Trimming took 0 bases from V and 10 from J, leaving 11 bases between them. The CDR3 here is CASSVDGRIEQFF. DNA of the CDR3: TGTGCCAGCAGCGTAGATGGTAGAATCGAGCAGTTCTTC.

The rearrangement joins TRBV5-1 to TRBJ1-5, with D hard to call. The CDR3 length is 15 residues. Trimming left V 0 bases short and J 0 bases short, with 7 bases between. The V gene's germline CDR1 is SGHRS and CDR2 YFSETQ. The CDR3 is CASSLGVGSNQPQHF. CDR3 sequence (DNA): TGCGCCAGCAGCTTGGGTGTGGGTAGCAATCAGCCCCAGCATTTT.

The table lists this clone with a count of one. The chain combines TRBV4-1 with TRBJ2-3; D is perhaps TRBD1 (6 bases). The CDR3 has 13 amino acids. V was clipped by 11 bases and J by 5 bases, with 17 bases between them. CDR1 and CDR2 from the germline V gene are MGHRA and YSYEKL. CDR3 DNA: TGCGCCTTTTCGATGGGGGCGGGAGATACGCAGTATTTT. Translated, it gives CAFSMGAGDTQYF.

This chain connects TRBV27 to TRBJ1-4; 8 positions match TRBD1. This CDR3 has 15 residues. Germline assignment: CDR1 MNHEY and CDR2 SMNVEV (reference sequence). The trim removed 3 bases at V and 3 bases at J, leaving 3 bases unmatched. CDR3 residues: CASSFLTGANEKLFF. CDR3 coding DNA: TGTGCCAGCAGTTTTCTGACAGGGGCTAATGAAAAACTGTTTTTT.

This clone is a singleton in its sample. The chain recombines TRBV7-3 with TRBJ1-5; TRBD1 is a possible D gene (6 bases). Germline CDR1 is SGHTA and CDR2 is FQGTGA. There are 15 residues in the CDR3. V was trimmed by 4 bases and J by 7 bases, leaving 17 bases between them. The CDR3: CASSSRGRGGQPQHF. CDR3 DNA: TGTGCCAGCAGCTCTAGGGGCAGGGGCGGACAGCCCCAGCATTTT.

This clone has only one observation. The chain is built from TRBV30 and TRBJ2-7, with TRBD1 matching 8 bases. The CDR3 runs to 14 residues. V gave up 0 bases and J gave up 6 bases; unmatched junction bases: 7. Germline CDR1 GTSNPN, CDR2 SVGIG (reference sequence). The CDR3 DNA is TGTGCCTGGAGTGTAACAGGGGGTATTAGCGAGCAGTACTTC. Translating gives CAWSVTGGISEQYF.

The chain joins TRBV10-3 to TRBJ2-1, with 12 bases that match TRBD2. V trimming: 6 bases; J trimming: 5 bases; junction bases outside the gene matches: 5. Germline loops: CDR1 ENHRY, CDR2 SYGVKD. The CDR3 is 15 residues long. The CDR3 loop reads CAISPGLAGNNEQFF. In nucleotides, the CDR3 is TGTGCCATCAGCCCGGGACTAGCGGGTAACAATGAGCAGTTCTTC.

V is TRBV13 and J is TRBJ1-3, with D tentatively TRBD1 (5 bases). V was pared by 0 bases and J by 4 bases, with 13 bases between. The CDR3 extends over 16 amino acids. Germline CDR1 is PRHDT and CDR2 is FYEKMQ (reference sequence). The CDR3: CASSLGRQGNGNTIYF. The DNA for the CDR3 is TGTGCCAGCAGCTTAGGTCGGCAGGGAAACGGAAACACCATATATTTT.

This clone came up a few times. This sample includes further DNA sequences coding for the same CDR3. The chain couples TRBV19 to TRBJ1-1; D possibly corresponds to TRBD1 (5 bases). With 8 bases removed from V and 2 bases from J, the gap between germline ends came to 6 bases. This CDR3 contains 11 residues. CDR1 and CDR2 (germline): LNHDA, SQIVND (reference sequence). The CDR3 spells CASRTNTEAFF. CDR3 DNA: TGTGCCAGTCGGACAAACACTGAAGCTTTCTTT.

The J gene is TRBJ2-7, the V gene TRBV11-2; unclear D gene. The CDR3 totals 12 residues. Germline V lookup: CDR1 SGHAT, CDR2 FQNNGV. V lost 5 bases and J lost 4, with 9 bases in between. CDR3 DNA sequence: TGTGCCAGCAGCCGCCTATCTTACGAGCAGTACTTC. Translation: CASSRLSYEQYF.

The rearrangement joins TRBV5-1 to TRBJ2-2; D may correspond to TRBD1 or TRBD2 (5 bases each). CDR1 is SGHRS and CDR2 is YFSETQ in the germline V gene. Trimming removed 2 bases from V and 3 bases from J, with 8 bases in between. This CDR3 comprises 14 residues. The CDR3 DNA follows: TGCGCCAGCAGCTTCTTGGGGGACACCGGGGAGCTGTTTTTT. This sequence encodes CASSFLGDTGELFF.

The rearrangement links TRBV29-1 to TRBJ2-1, with TRBD2 matching over 10 bases. CDR3 length: 15 residues. Germline V lookup: CDR1 SQVTM, CDR2 ANQGSEA. V lost 1 base to trimming and J lost 0 bases; unmatched junction nucleotides: 0. CDR3 DNA: TGCAGCGTTGAAGTAGCGGGAGGCTCCTACAATGAGCAGTTCTTC. It codes for CSVEVAGGSYNEQFF.

The chain couples TRBV6-5 to TRBJ1-3; D is ambiguous. Between the trimmed V and J ends, which lost 8 bases and 4 bases, there was a span of 12 bases. This CDR3 is built from 13 residues. From germline, CDR1 is MNHEY and CDR2 SVGAGI. CDR3 residues: CASGSSSGNTIYF. The CDR3 nucleotides are TGTGCCAGCGGTAGTAGTTCCGGAAACACCATATATTTT.

Points on this clone: The sample carries other DNA sequences with the same CDR3. The V gene is TRBV28, the J gene TRBJ2-7, with D unclear. CDR1 is MDHEN and CDR2 is SYDVKM in the germline V gene. The CDR3 length is 11 residues. V gave up 3 bases and J gave up 4 bases, with 4 bases separating them. The CDR3 DNA sequence: TGTGCCAGCAGTTTGGGGTACGAGCAGTACTTC. Translated, it gives CASSLGYEQYF.